The 20 T cell receptor beta chains in this list originate from one sample, sequenced in a study of T cells in Graves' hyperthyroidism and ophthalmopathy. RNA transcripts were the template for amplifying TCR beta CDR3 regions. Initially, a first-round RT-PCR of the TCR CDR3 employed the HTBI primer set. TCRdb independently ran MiXCR on the multiplex PCR reads; one entry per CDR3 protein. Of 500,000 to 550,000 distinct CDR3 sequences listed, around 21% are singletons. The sequencing sample was made of blood. These receptors all come from a young man with Graves' hyperthyroidism.

The V and J genes are TRBV12-3 or TRBV12-4 and TRBJ2-2, with a tentative D call TRBD1 (7 bases). V lost 4 bases to trimming and J lost 8 bases, with 17 bases between them. This CDR3 has 15 amino acids. CDR3 nucleotide sequence: TGTGCCAGCAGTTCGTCCTCCGCGGGACAGGGGGAGCTGTTTTTT. Translation gives CASSSSSAGQGELFF.

This clonotype has a count of ten or more. The V and J genes are TRBV4-1 and TRBJ2-5; D remains ambiguous. The length of the CDR3 is 15 residues. Per germline, CDR1 MGHRA and CDR2 YSYEKL. V lost 1 base and J lost 2, with 11 bases in between. CDR3 amino acids: CASSQVSEDQETQYF. The CDR3 DNA reads TGCGCCAGCAGCCAAGTAAGCGAGGATCAAGAGACCCAGTACTTC.

DNA of the CDR3: TGTGCCAGCAGCGTTAATCTTTTGAGCACTGAAGCTTTCTTT. Its translation is CASSVNLLSTEAFF. The rearrangement uses TRBV9 and TRBJ1-1; D remains ambiguous. The CDR3 covers 14 residues. CDR1 is SGDLS and CDR2 is YYNGEE in the germline V gene. V was cut by 2 bases and J by 4 bases, with 12 bases left in between.

This clonotype was seen repeatedly, ten times or more. The V gene is TRBV12-3 or TRBV12-4, the J gene TRBJ2-2, with D tentatively TRBD2 (5 bases). The V and J ends lost 3 bases and 1 base respectively, with 9 bases between them. The CDR3 is 15 residues long. DNA for the CDR3: TGTGCCAGCAGTTTCCGGCGGGTGAACACCGGGGAGCTGTTTTTT. Translation: CASSFRRVNTGELFF.

Many counts were recorded for this clonotype. The chain combines TRBV30 with TRBJ1-5; possibly TRBD1 for D (5 bases). Germline lookup yields CDR1 GTSNPN and CDR2 SVGIG (reference sequence). V lost 1 base, J lost 1 base, and 5 bases lay in between. The CDR3 is made up of 13 amino acids. CDR3 DNA: TGTGCCTGGAGTGGGGACAGCAATCAGCCCCAGCATTTT. This codes for CAWSGDSNQPQHF. Full variable domain (missing parts from reference TRBV30 and TRBJ1-5): SQTIHQWPATLVQPVGSPLSLECTVEGTSNPNLYWYRQAAGRGLQLLFYSVGIGQISSEVPQNLSASRPQDRQFILSSKKLLLSDSGFYLCAWSGDSNQPQHFGDGTRLSIL.

The sample holds many counts of this clonotype. The chain joins TRBV29-1 to TRBJ2-2, with 11 positions matching TRBD1. The CDR3 contains 14 residues. Germline lookup yields CDR1 SQVTM and CDR2 ANQGSEA. V trimming: 6 bases; J trimming: 4 bases; junction bases outside the gene matches: 4. The CDR3 spells CSVAGTGGTGELFF. CDR3 nucleotide sequence: TGCAGCGTCGCGGGGACAGGGGGCACCGGGGAGCTGTTTTTT.

This clonotype was seen ten or more times. The rearrangement uses TRBV2 and TRBJ2-5; D may be TRBD2 (5 bases). The V gene's germline CDR1 is SNHLY and CDR2 FYNNEI. This CDR3 is built from 12 residues. The V end lost 8 bases, the J end lost 1 base, and 8 bases lay between the germline ends. The CDR3 spells CASVGVQETQYF. For the CDR3, the DNA is TGTGCCAGCGTCGGGGTCCAAGAGACCCAGTACTTC.

V is TRBV11-2 and J is TRBJ2-5; perhaps TRBD1 as D (6 bases). CDR1 and CDR2 from the germline V gene are SGHAT and FQNNGV. The CDR3 covers 15 residues. Trimming removed 1 base at V and 5 bases at J, with 14 bases between. In DNA, the CDR3 is TGTGCCAGCAGCTTAGGGGGGCGCTGGGAGGAGACCCAGTACTTC. This sequence encodes CASSLGGRWEETQYF.

Note on this clonotype: This may be a read error: a much more frequent sequence differs by one nucleotide. The chain employs TRBV6-2 or TRBV6-3 and TRBJ2-7; 7 bases are a match to TRBD1. This CDR3 contains 13 residues. CDR1 is MNHEY, CDR2 SVGEGT, per germline. The CDR3 DNA follows: TGTTCCAGCAGTAAGGGGGCCTGGAACGAGCAGTACTTC. Translating it yields CSSSKGAWNEQYF.

This clonotype was detected ten times or more. The gene calls are TRBV24-1 and TRBJ2-2, with D maybe TRBD1 (5 bases). The CDR3 has 14 amino acids. The germline V and J ends were trimmed by 3 bases and 7 bases, with 11 bases remaining between them. CDR1 is KGHDR and CDR2 is SFDVKD in the germline V gene. CDR3 bases: TGTGCCACCAGTGATATCCGGACAAGCGGGGAGCTGTTTTTT. This sequence encodes CATSDIRTSGELFF.

This clonotype has at least ten counts. The gene calls are TRBV28 and TRBJ1-1, with D maybe TRBD1 (6 bases). The germline V gene has CDR1 MDHEN and CDR2 SYDVKM. V lost 5 bases and J lost 4, with 14 bases in between. The CDR3 runs 14 residues. The CDR3 DNA follows: TGTGCCAGCAGTACCCCGGGGGCGAGCACTGAAGCTTTCTTT. Translated, it gives CASSTPGASTEAFF.

The rearrangement links TRBV27 to TRBJ2-7, with unresolved D. Germline V gives CDR1 MNHEY, CDR2 SMNVEV (reference sequence). V was cut by 0 bases and J by 1 base, with 10 bases left in between. The CDR3 has 15 amino acids. DNA of the CDR3: TGTGCCAGCAGTTTATCGATCACGCATTCCTACGAGCAGTACTTC. Translation gives CASSLSITHSYEQYF.

This clonotype was observed many times. V gene TRBV7-8 combines with J gene TRBJ2-5; TRBD2 is a possible D gene (7 bases). V lost 5 bases to trimming and J lost 2 bases, with 12 bases between them. The CDR3 spans 14 residues. CDR1 and CDR2 (germline): SGHVS, FQNEAQ. CDR3 nucleotides: TGTGCCAGCAGCCCGGGGAGGGGGCAAGAGACCCAGTACTTC. Protein product: CASSPGRGQETQYF.

This clonotype was observed many times. The CDR3: CSVWTGGLETQYF. For the CDR3, the DNA is TGCAGCGTGTGGACAGGGGGCCTGGAGACCCAGTACTTC. The chain is built from TRBV29-1 and TRBJ2-5; 11 positions match TRBD1. Trimming at V came to 6 bases and at J to 5 bases, leaving 5 bases not matched to a gene. Looked up from germline, CDR1 is SQVTM and CDR2 is ANQGSEA. CDR3 length: 13 residues.

This clonotype has at least ten counts. This chain uses TRBV2 with TRBJ1-2, with D hard to call. The CDR3 has 14 residues. Germline V gene lookup returns CDR1 SNHLY and CDR2 FYNNEI. V was trimmed by 7 bases and J by 2 bases, leaving 14 bases between them. CDR3 DNA: TGTGCCAGCACGGGCCGCTCACGAAACTATGGCTACACCTTC. The encoded protein is CASTGRSRNYGYTF.

This clonotype was seen more than once but under ten times. This chain links TRBV6-1 with TRBJ1-1; D not certain. Germline V lookup: CDR1 MNHNS, CDR2 SASEGT. V lost 10 bases and J lost 10, with 16 bases in between. This CDR3 contains 11 residues. As DNA, the CDR3 is TGTGCCACCCTCCTCGGGGTGCGAGCTTTCTTT. It specifies CATLLGVRAFF.

The sample holds many counts of this clonotype. The chain carries TRBV6-1 and TRBJ2-2, with unresolved D. This CDR3 contains 14 residues. Germline V gives CDR1 MNHNS, CDR2 SASEGT. Trimming removed 1 base from V and 1 base from J, with 4 bases in between. The CDR3 spells CASSEGRNTGELFF. Here the CDR3 DNA reads TGTGCCAGCAGTGAAGGAAGGAACACCGGGGAGCTGTTTTTT.

The V gene is TRBV19, the J gene TRBJ1-2; 7 bases match TRBD1. This CDR3 has 12 residues. Looked up from germline, CDR1 is LNHDA and CDR2 is SQIVND (reference sequence). Trimming took 5 bases from V and 8 from J; bases not matched to a gene: 5. CDR3 amino acids: CASSPGGFGYTF. The CDR3 region has the DNA TGTGCCAGTAGTCCAGGGGGATTCGGCTACACCTTC.

The CDR3 sequence: CSVDWTDQETQYF. The DNA for the CDR3 is TGCAGCGTTGACTGGACAGACCAAGAGACCCAGTACTTC. The chain is built from TRBV29-1 and TRBJ2-5; a possible D gene is TRBD1 (6 bases). The length of the CDR3 is 13 residues. V lost 3 bases, J lost 0 bases, and 8 bases lay in between. Germline values: CDR1 SQVTM, CDR2 ANQGSEA.

This clonotype came up once. This sequence joins TRBV20-1 and TRBJ2-7; a weak D match, TRBD1 (6 bases). Germline assignment: CDR1 DFQATT and CDR2 SNEGSKA (reference sequence). V was cut by 3 bases and J by 0 bases, with 15 bases left in between. This CDR3 is 15 amino acids long. The CDR3 nucleotides are TGCAGTGCTAGTAGAGGCCCGGACAGCTCCTACGAGCAGTACTTC. Amino acids: CSASRGPDSSYEQYF.